This is a list of T cell receptor beta chains from one sample in a study of blood T cells in healthy people across ages. MiXCR, applied by TCRdb to the 5' RACE reads, yields one record per CDR3 protein. This table holds about 730,000 distinct CDR3 sequences, roughly 47% found once. The sample taken for sequencing was blood. These receptors were collected from a woman aged 55 to 70 in good health. Each CDR3 is given without its conserved first and last residue. A D gene is named only where the DNA matches it firmly.

v_call | d_call | cdr3_aa
TRBV29-1 | - | SGGGLYNTEAF
TRBV3-1 | - | ASSQNGPHTEAF
TRBV20-1 | TRBD2 | SARLAGGWETQY
TRBV30 | TRBD1 | AWSVGGPYGYT
TRBV12-3/TRBV12-4 | TRBD1 | ASRRTGGSGNTIY
TRBV24-1 | TRBD1 | ATSDSDRGYGYT
TRBV29-1 | - | SVESPRLGYT
TRBV30 | - | AKNDRSQDTQY
TRBV28 | - | ASSFAQHNEKLF
TRBV4-2 | - | ASSQAGQPYEQY
TRBV7-2 | TRBD2 | ASSPAGGAYNEQF
TRBV12-3/TRBV12-4 | TRBD2 | ASTHPSSGKNSLYNEQF
TRBV3-1 | - | ASSQDPSVHNEQF
TRBV20-1 | - | SARRTSGANVLT
TRBV29-1 | TRBD2 | SVGGLENRAGELF
TRBV3-1 | - | ASSQDHLYEQF
TRBV7-2 | TRBD2 | ASSPPGTSNNEQF